In this sample, the clone carrying this TCR beta chain turned up a few times. A universal primer site was added by template switching, and unique molecular identifiers were carried by the cDNA. A single record per CDR3 protein comes from TCRdb applying MiXCR to the 5' RACE reads. Among around 1.7 million distinct CDR3 sequences listed, less than 40% were seen once. This entry belongs to a study of identical twins. The length of the CDR3 is 14 residues. Per germline, CDR1 SGHRS and CDR2 YFSETQ. The material sequenced was cord blood. This receptor was obtained from a newborn girl in good health. The V call is TRBV5-1, the J call TRBJ2-4, with no clear D. Matching the DNA end better, TRBJ2-7 makes the J call doubtful. The CDR3 spells CASSAGRPTYEQYF. The DNA of the CDR3 is TGCGCCAGCAGCGCCGGACGGCCAACCTACGAGCAGTACTTC.